These T cell receptor beta chains were read from a single sample in a study of PD-1 blockade in classical Hodgkin lymphoma. Sequenced by immunoSEQ multiplex PCR; TCRdb stores in-frame clones only, minus some. This sample has around 23,000 clones, with roughly four fifths found just once. The sample was peripheral blood mononuclear cells (PBMCs), taken before the fourth cycle of nivolumab. The receptors come from a human donor with classical Hodgkin lymphoma. CDR3s include the opening cysteine and the closing phenylalanine or tryptophan. The D gene is left open where the match is weak. Part of the rows lack a size; the others show once, few, many or a class for expanded clones.

V gene	J gene	clone size	D gene	CDR3 DNA	CDR3 protein
TRBV19	TRBJ1-1	NA	NA	TGTGCCAGTAGTATAGGGGTTAACACTGAAGCTTTCTTT	CASSIGVNTEAFF
TRBV7-2	TRBJ2-3	NA	TRBD2	TGTGCCAGCAGCCTCAGACTAGCGGGGCGCACAGATACGCAGTATTTT	CASSLRLAGRTDTQYF
TRBV10-3	TRBJ2-5	NA	TRBD2	TGTGCCATCAGTGAGTCCGGACTAGCGAGAGGACTGTACCAAGAGACCCAGTACTTC	CAISESGLARGLYQETQYF
TRBV6-6	TRBJ2-1	once	NA	TGTGCCAGCCTGGATTCGGGAGAACGAGATGAGCAGTTCTTC	CASLDSGERDEQFF
TRBV7-6	TRBJ2-4	NA	TRBD1	TGTGCCAGCAGCTTAGGGCCGGGACAGGGAGAGGGAACCAAAAACATTCAGTACTTC	CASSLGPGQGEGTKNIQYF
TRBV28	TRBJ2-4	NA	TRBD1	TGTGCCAGCATCCCTCGTGGGACAGCCTTAGCCAAAAACATTCAGTACTTC	CASIPRGTALAKNIQYF
TRBV6-5	TRBJ2-7	NA	TRBD2	TGTGCCAGCAGTTACTCCGTAGCGGGGTCCTACGAGCAGTACTTC	CASSYSVAGSYEQYF
TRBV6-6	TRBJ2-7	NA	NA	TGTGCCAGCAGCTTGACGGTCTCCTACGAGCAGTACTTC	CASSLTVSYEQYF
TRBV6-1	TRBJ2-1	NA	NA	TGTGCCAGCAGGGACAGTCGAAATGAGCAGTTCTTC	CASRDSRNEQFF
TRBV19	TRBJ2-5	NA	TRBD1	TGTGCCAGTAGCTTCCGAGGGACAGGGACCCAGTACTTC	CASSFRGTGTQYF
TRBV5-1	TRBJ2-5	NA	NA	TGCGCCAGCAGCTTGGCCGGGATCCCCCAAGAGACCCAGTACTTC	CASSLAGIPQETQYF
TRBV7-2	TRBJ2-7	NA	NA	TGTGCCAGCAGCGTGGGACTGTCAATCAGCTACGAGCAGTACTTC	CASSVGLSISYEQYF
TRBV4-2	TRBJ1-1	NA	TRBD1	TGTGCCAGCAGCCAGTCAACAGGGGACACTGAAGCTTTCTTT	CASSQSTGDTEAFF
TRBV10-3	TRBJ1-5	once	NA	TGTGCCATCAGTGAGTCGAGGGGGGGCAGGGACCTTTATCAGCCCCAGCATTTT	CAISESRGGRDLYQPQHF
TRBV14	TRBJ1-1	once	NA	TGTGCCAGCAGCCAAGATGTCAGGAGGAACACTGAAGCTTTCTTT	CASSQDVRRNTEAFF
TRBV9	TRBJ1-2	NA	NA	TGTGCCAGCAGCGGCCTAGGAGAGTATGGCTACACCTTC	CASSGLGEYGYTF
TRBV5-1	TRBJ1-2	NA	TRBD1	TGCGCCAGCAGCGGAAGGGACAGGGGCACGGGGGGCTACACCTTC	CASSGRDRGTGGYTF
TRBV4-2	TRBJ2-7	NA	NA	TGTGCCAGCAGCCAAGGTGACAGCTTCGAGCAGTACTTC	CASSQGDSFEQYF
TRBV6-1	TRBJ2-1	NA	TRBD1	TGTGCCATTGACAGGGGTTATCACAATGAGCAGTTCTTC	CAIDRGYHNEQFF
TRBV2	TRBJ2-7	NA	TRBD1	TGTGCCAGCACCCAAGGGACAGGGGCCGAGCAGTACTTC	CASTQGTGAEQYF
TRBV5-6	TRBJ1-3	NA	TRBD1	TGTGCCAGCAGCTTTTCAGGGGGCGCGGTTGGAAACACCATATATTTT	CASSFSGGAVGNTIYF
TRBV30	TRBJ1-2	medium-sized	NA	TGTGCCTGGAGTGCCACGACAGCCGGGGGATATGGCTACACCTTC	CAWSATTAGGYGYTF
TRBV11-2	TRBJ2-2	NA	NA	TGTGCCAGCAGCTTAGACGGGGGCGGCACCGGGGAGCTGTTTTTT	CASSLDGGGTGELFF
TRBV2	TRBJ2-7	NA	TRBD2	TGTGCCAGCAGGGGGACTAGCGGTACCTACGAGCAGTACTTC	CASRGTSGTYEQYF
TRBV27	TRBJ2-7	few	TRBD2	TGTGCCAGCAGTTCGCCCTCTAGCGGGAGGACCTACGAGCAGTACTTC	CASSSPSSGRTYEQYF
TRBV2	TRBJ1-2	NA	NA	TGTGCCAGCAGTGAACGCGGAGGCATCGGGGGCTACACCTTC	CASSERGGIGGYTF
TRBV5-1	TRBJ2-2	NA	TRBD2	TGCGCCAGCAGCTCAGGACTAGCGCACACCGGGGAGCTGTTTTTT	CASSSGLAHTGELFF
TRBV4-1	TRBJ1-1	NA	NA	TGCGCCAGCAGCCAAGGAAAGACAGGAGTGTACACTGAAGCTTTCTTT	CASSQGKTGVYTEAFF
TRBV4-1	TRBJ2-2	NA	TRBD1	TGCGCCAGCAGCCGCTCCCCGGGACAGGGGGAGCTGTTTTTT	CASSRSPGQGELFF